This T cell receptor beta chain originates from a study of CD8+CD57+ T cells in acquired aplastic anemia. In the case of this clonotype: Its antigen is not identified. Being one base from a much bigger clone, this may be a read error.

The study, taken as a whole, reports: Significance was not reached for CD8+ Simpson's diversity between patients and controls.

Patients selected for sequencing had displayed CD8+CD57+ cell expansion by flow cytometry. Genomic DNA served as template for TCR beta VDJ and CDR3 profiling. TCRdb fed the reads into MiXCR, producing one record per CDR3 protein. The sample lists roughly 260,000 distinct CDR3 sequences, 40% to 50% occurring once. This CDR3 comprises 13 residues. CDR1 is SGHTA, CDR2 FQGNSA, per germline. Source material: sorted CD4+, CD8+, or CD8+CD57+ T cells (not recorded which) from PBMCs. The chain combines TRBV7-2 with TRBJ2-7, with 7 bases matching TRBD2. The source is a human donor with aplastic anemia. In DNA, the CDR3 is TGTGCCAGCAGTAGCGGGCTCATCTACGAGCAGCACTTC. Protein sequence: CASSSGLIYEQHF.